Reported below is one T cell receptor beta chain. Its antigen remains unidentified. This sample is part of a study of graft-versus-host responses after intestinal transplantation. Germline V gives CDR1 LGHNA, CDR2 YNFKEQ. The V end lost 4 bases, the J end lost 4 bases, and 9 bases lay between the germline ends. The CDR3 has 13 amino acids. Repertoires were generated with immunoSEQ multiplex PCR, while TCRdb's copy carries only in-frame clones and drops some. Here the sample spans some 48,000 clones, about 81% being singletons. The TCR was taken from a human donor who was the organ donor for an intestinal transplant. This sample comprised unstimulated CD4+ T cells sorted from spleen or lymph node cells, obtained before transplant. The chain uses TRBV4-2 and TRBJ2-3; D is unclear. CDR3 nucleotides: TGTGCCAGCAGCCGCAGAGATGCAGATACGCAGTATTTT. Protein sequence: CASSRRDADTQYF.